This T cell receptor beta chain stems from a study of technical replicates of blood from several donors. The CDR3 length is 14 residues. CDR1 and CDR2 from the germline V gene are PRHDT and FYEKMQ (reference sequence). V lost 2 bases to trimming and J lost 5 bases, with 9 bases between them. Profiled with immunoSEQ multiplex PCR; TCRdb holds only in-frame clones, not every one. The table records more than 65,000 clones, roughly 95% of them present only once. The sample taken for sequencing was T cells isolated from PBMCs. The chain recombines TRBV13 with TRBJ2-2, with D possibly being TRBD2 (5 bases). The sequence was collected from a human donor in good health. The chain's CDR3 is CASSLIRGTGELFF. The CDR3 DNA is TGTGCCAGCAGCTTAATTCGGGGAACCGGGGAGCTGTTTTTT.